Sequencing of this TCR beta chain was carried out in a study of blood T cell repertoires in COVID-19. Across the study: Whether acute or convalescent, the COVID-19 samples came from the United States, Italy and Spain.

Sequenced by immunoSEQ multiplex PCR; TCRdb stores in-frame clones only, minus some. The data show 150,000 to 200,000 clones, roughly 87% seen once. The Seattle patients, enrolled during active infection, were followed longitudinally. Trimming cost V 5 bases and J 5 bases, with 9 bases left between them. Germline lookup yields CDR1 SNHLY and CDR2 FYNNEI. This CDR3 comprises 13 residues. This receptor was obtained from a woman in her sixties or seventies with COVID-19, enrolled during active disease. This chain uses TRBV2 with TRBJ2-2, with D uncertain. Sequencing input: peripheral blood. CDR3 bases: TGTGCCAGCAGTCCCCGGCGGACCGGGGAGCTGTTTTTT. Protein sequence: CASSPRRTGELFF.